This T cell receptor beta chain was observed in a study of CD8 T cells in ankylosing spondylitis. TCRdb analysed the 5' RACE reads with MiXCR anew, one entry per CDR3 protein. Among roughly 180,000 distinct CDR3 sequences listed, 8.5% to 10% were seen once. This CDR3 has 12 amino acids. V lost 7 bases to trimming and J lost 4 bases, with 8 bases between them. The sample holds many counts of this clonotype. The origin of this receptor is a female donor with ankylosing spondylitis or in good health (not recorded which). The sample taken for sequencing was blood, either unsorted or a sorted T cell fraction (not recorded which). The genes are TRBV12-3 or TRBV12-4 and TRBJ2-4; D gene ambiguous. The CDR3, as DNA: TGTGCCAGCATGGACGGGAAAAACATTCAGTACTTC. Its translation: CASMDGKNIQYF.